The rows below give T cell receptor beta chains drawn from one sample of a study of blood T cell repertoires in COVID-19. Sequencing used immunoSEQ multiplex PCR; TCRdb keeps in-frame clones, though not all of them. The sample shows about 170,000 clones, about 86% of them seen only once. Sample: peripheral blood. The origin of the receptors is a woman of 80 years or more in a cohort sampled during active or convalescent COVID-19. Each CDR3 is given with its conserved first and last residue. The D gene is left open where the match is weak. Clone size, where shown, is once, few, many, or a class for clones that have expanded.

V gene	J gene	D gene	clone size	CDR3 protein	CDR3 DNA
TRBV27	TRBJ1-1	.	.	CASSFSGYGTEAFF	TGTGCCAGCAGTTTTTCAGGGTATGGCACTGAAGCTTTCTTT
TRBV11-2	TRBJ2-3	.	.	CASSLAGLADTQYF	TGTGCCAGCAGCTTAGCGGGGTTGGCAGATACGCAGTATTTT
TRBV18	TRBJ1-5	.	.	CASSPQTGEPQHF	TGTGCCAGCTCACCACAGACAGGAGAGCCCCAGCATTTT
TRBV7-9	TRBJ1-2	.	.	CASRTGEGTNYGYTF	TGTGCCAGCAGGACAGGAGAGGGGACTAACTATGGCTACACCTTC
TRBV3-1/TRBV3-2	TRBJ2-1	.	.	CASRGSYNEQFF	TGTGCCAGTAGGGGCTCCTACAATGAGCAGTTCTTC
TRBV30	TRBJ2-7	TRBD2	.	CAWSDERGSYEQYF	TGTGCCTGGAGTGATGAGCGGGGGTCCTACGAGCAGTACTTC
TRBV5-1	TRBJ1-2	.	.	CASSLGPTLSGGYTF	TGCGCCAGCAGCTTGGGGCCTACATTAAGCGGGGGCTACACCTTC
TRBV5-5	TRBJ2-3	TRBD2	.	CASSLQRGITDTQYF	TGTGCCAGCAGCTTGCAGCGGGGGATCACAGATACGCAGTATTTT
TRBV29-1	TRBJ1-2	.	.	CSVGSREGYGYTF	TGCAGCGTTGGATCCAGGGAGGGCTATGGCTACACCTTC
TRBV7-8	TRBJ1-6	.	.	CASSFPQGSYNSPLHF	TGTGCCAGCAGCTTTCCGCAGGGGTCGTATAATTCACCCCTCCACTTT
TRBV5-4	TRBJ2-1	TRBD2	once	CASSPGTSSSYNEQFF	TGTGCCAGCAGCCCAGGGACTAGCAGCTCCTACAATGAGCAGTTCTTC
TRBV27	TRBJ2-1	.	few	CASSFDTSSYNEQFF	TGTGCCAGCAGTTTCGACACGAGCTCCTACAATGAGCAGTTCTTC
TRBV19	TRBJ1-2	.	.	CASSMFLGRDNYGYTF	TGTGCCAGTAGTATGTTTCTTGGGCGGGATAACTATGGCTACACCTTC
TRBV5-4	TRBJ1-6	.	.	CASSLVGDSPLHF	TGTGCCAGCAGCTTGGTTGGAGATTCACCCCTCCACTTT
TRBV11-2	TRBJ2-5	.	.	CASSEGVRETQYF	TGTGCCAGCAGCGAGGGGGTGCGGGAGACCCAGTACTTC
TRBV7-8	TRBJ2-1	.	.	CASSRTAGPFYNEQFF	TGTGCCAGCAGCCGGACGGCAGGGCCTTTCTACAATGAGCAGTTCTTC
TRBV20-1	TRBJ2-1	TRBD2	.	CSASVQRGNNEQFF	TGCAGTGCTAGTGTTCAGCGGGGCAACAATGAGCAGTTCTTC
TRBV19	TRBJ1-1	.	few	CASSIEQNTEAFF	TGTGCCAGTAGTATAGAACAGAACACTGAAGCTTTCTTT
TRBV10-2	TRBJ2-3	.	.	CASSDRGNTQYF	TGCGCCAGCAGTGACCGAGGGAATACGCAGTATTTT
TRBV3-1/TRBV3-2	TRBJ1-4	.	.	CASSQAGGSRRGKLFF	TGTGCCAGCAGCCAAGCCGGAGGGTCTAGGCGGGGAAAACTGTTTTTT
TRBV5-1	TRBJ2-3	TRBD1	.	CASSLTPPGQGSDTQYF	TGCGCCAGCAGTTTGACCCCACCGGGACAGGGATCAGATACGCAGTATTTT
TRBV3-1/TRBV3-2	TRBJ1-1	.	.	CASSRVRGTEAFF	TGTGCCAGCAGCCGGGTCAGGGGCACTGAAGCTTTCTTT
TRBV12-3/TRBV12-4	TRBJ1-4	.	.	CASREAGEKLFF	TGTGCCAGCAGGGAGGCGGGTGAAAAACTGTTTTTT
TRBV5-1	TRBJ2-3	.	.	CASSFWGVTDTQYF	TGCGCCAGCAGCTTTTGGGGGGTTACAGATACGCAGTATTTT
TRBV19	TRBJ2-4	TRBD1	.	CASSHGTAFDIQYF	TGTGCCAGTAGTCACGGGACAGCTTTCGACATTCAGTACTTC
TRBV6-5	TRBJ2-7	TRBD1	.	CAIGDEYRGHYEQYF	TGTGCCATCGGAGATGAGTACAGGGGGCATTACGAGCAGTACTTC
TRBV6-5	TRBJ2-3	.	.	CASNIPAPEDTQYF	TGTGCCAGCAACATCCCCGCCCCTGAAGATACGCAGTATTTT
TRBV19	TRBJ2-2	.	.	CASSIRRGADSTGELFF	TGTGCCAGTAGTATACGGCGGGGAGCAGATTCCACCGGGGAGCTGTTTTTT
TRBV30	TRBJ1-6	.	.	CAWSVRGRGDSPLHF	TGTGCCTGGAGTGTGAGGGGCAGGGGCGATTCACCCCTCCACTTT
TRBV10-2	TRBJ1-1	.	few	CASSIYREGTTFF	TGCGCCAGCAGTATTTACAGGGAAGGGACGACTTTCTTT
TRBV5-1	TRBJ1-6	.	few	CASSLRGRGSYNSPLHF	TGCGCCAGCAGCTTGCGGGGCAGGGGCTCCTATAATTCACCCCTCCACTTT
TRBV25-1	TRBJ2-3	.	.	CASSYTSTDTQYF	TGTGCCAGCAGTTATACTAGCACAGATACGCAGTATTTT
TRBV12-3/TRBV12-4	TRBJ1-2	TRBD1	.	CASSLQGGGYTF	TGTGCCAGCAGTTTACAGGGGGGCGGCTACACCTTC
TRBV9	TRBJ1-3	.	.	CASSRAGYTRTRGNTIYF	TGTGCCAGCAGCCGGGCGGGGTACACCCGAACAAGGGGAAACACCATATATTTT
TRBV10-3	TRBJ1-6	.	.	CAIRRDRSNSPLHF	TGTGCCATCCGGAGGGACCGATCTAATTCACCCCTCCACTTT
TRBV19	TRBJ2-2	TRBD2	.	CASSRGSGVTGELFF	TGTGCCAGTAGTCGTGGGAGCGGGGTCACCGGGGAGCTGTTTTTT
TRBV27	TRBJ2-4	.	.	CASSLFDQGRAIQYF	TGTGCCAGCAGTTTATTCGACCAGGGTCGGGCCATTCAGTACTTC